This TCR beta chain derives from a study of shared clonotypes between healthy human individuals. Overall study context: Contributing individuals were a couple of females and a few males aged 18 to 49. Study-level findings and limits: A reduction in generation probabilities was seen for non-shared clonotypes relative to those shared by all four donors.

A remark on this clone: Its antigen is undetermined.

Each cell subset's genomic DNA was divided evenly among several immunoSEQ plates. The repertoire was sequenced with immunoSEQ multiplex PCR; TCRdb's copy has only in-frame clones and lacks some. Counted here are approximately 100,000 clones, 65% to 75% occurring once; the ten biggest clones make up around 26%. The ends were cut back, 5 bases at V and 4 bases at J, with 11 bases in the middle. The CDR3 is 13 residues long. Germline-derived CDR1 and CDR2 are SGHNT and YENEEA. The sample consisted of memory CD8+ T cells sorted from blood. The subset was: CD45RO+ cells pooled with CCR7-negative TemRA cells. This receptor was obtained from a woman younger than 45 in good health. This sequence joins TRBV11-3 and TRBJ1-1, with D unresolved. The CDR3 loop reads CASSASSGTEAFF. In DNA, the CDR3 is TGTGCCAGCAGCGCCTCCTCTGGCACTGAAGCTTTCTTT.